This T cell receptor (beta chain) was identified during a study of blood T cell repertoires in COVID-19. Overall study context: PBMCs, B-cell-depleted T cells, or T cells provided the cDNA or gDNA that made up the material.

The CDR3 has 13 amino acids. Germline CDR1 LNHNV, CDR2 YYDKDF (reference sequence). The ends lost 4 bases at V and 12 bases at J; junction bases unmatched: 9. The method was immunoSEQ multiplex PCR; TCRdb's version includes in-frame clones alone and lacks a portion of them. The sample has hundreds of thousands of clones; about 90% are singletons. The chain has TRBV15 and TRBJ2-1; 7 positions agree with TRBD2. The material sequenced was PBMCs or T cells enriched from blood (not recorded which). This sequence originates from a woman aged 35 to 49 with acute COVID-19. The CDR3 coding sequence is TGTGCCACCAGCATCGGAATATCGGGGGGGCAGTTCTTC. Residues: CATSIGISGGQFF.